This T cell receptor (beta chain) was found in a study of blood T cell repertoires in COVID-19. For the study at large: Sample material is recorded as cDNA or gDNA derived from T cells, B-cell-depleted T cells, or PBMCs.

V was pared by 1 base and J by 5 bases, with 17 bases between. This CDR3 has 17 amino acids. CDR1 SGHVS and CDR2 FQNEAQ come from the germline V gene. Data came from immunoSEQ multiplex PCR; TCRdb stores just in-frame clones and leaves some out. The table has around 89,000 clones, about 88% seen once; the top ten hold under 10%. Input material: peripheral blood. The chain is built from TRBV7-8 and TRBJ1-4; D is unclear. The source is a man aged 50 to 59 with acute or convalescent COVID-19. The CDR3 loop is CASSLVGSAYSNEKLFF. The CDR3 DNA is TGTGCCAGCAGCTTAGTCGGGTCAGCTTACTCGAATGAAAAACTGTTTTTT. Drawing the rest from reference TRBV7-8 and TRBJ1-4, the complete variable domain is GAGVSQSPRYKVAKRGQDVALRCDPISGHVSLFWYQQALGQGPEFLTYFQNEAQLDKSGLPSDRFFAERPEGSVSTLKIQRTQQEDSAVYLCASSLVGSAYSNEKLFFGSGTQLSVL.